One sample yielded the 16 T cell receptor beta chains listed below, sequenced in a study of CD4+ T cells in melanoma. TCRdb keeps only in-frame clones here, not all; method: immunoSEQ multiplex PCR. The sample holds more than 150 clones; approximately 70% are singletons and the top ten take about a quarter. The sample was cells sorted by PD-1 expression. The receptors derive from a human donor with melanoma.

The J gene is TRBJ2-4, the V gene TRBV6-6, with D unresolved. Germline V gives CDR1 MNHNY, CDR2 SVGAGI (reference sequence). CDR3 length: 11 amino acids. The germline V and J ends were trimmed by 8 bases and 3 bases, with 5 bases remaining between them. The CDR3 bases are TGTGCCAGCTTCGGCAAAAACATTCAGTACTTC. Its translation: CASFGKNIQYF.

This clone has just a few counts. The J gene is TRBJ2-7, the V gene TRBV7-9; TRBD2 is a possible D gene (6 bases). CDR3 length equals 13 residues. Germline lookup yields CDR1 SEHNR and CDR2 FQNEAQ (reference sequence). The germline V and J ends were trimmed by 3 bases and 6 bases, with 12 bases remaining between them. The CDR3 protein is CASSLGLPGEQYF. The CDR3 coding sequence is TGTGCCAGCAGCTTGGGACTGCCGGGCGAGCAGTACTTC.

The rearrangement joins TRBV7-3 to TRBJ2-1, with D uncertain. The ends were cut back, 5 bases at V and 16 bases at J, with 18 bases in the middle. CDR3 length: 12 residues. Germline V lookup: CDR1 SGHTA, CDR2 FQGTGA. The CDR3 bases are TGTGCCAGCAGCCTATCTTCCCCCCCGGTTTTCTTC. Protein: CASSLSSPPVFF.

The chain carries TRBV7-2 and TRBJ2-3, with 9 bases lining up with TRBD2. The germline gives CDR1 SGHTA, CDR2 FQGNSA. V lost 1 base to trimming and J lost 4 bases; unmatched junction nucleotides: 9. CDR3 length equals 17 residues. CDR3 bases: TGTGCCAGCAGCTTAGAGTATAGCGGGAGTAGCGCAGATACGCAGTATTTT. Translated: CASSLEYSGSSADTQYF.

This clone was picked up a small number of times. This chain connects TRBV6-4 to TRBJ2-3, with D maybe TRBD1 (6 bases). The CDR3 runs to 16 residues. Germline CDR1 reads MRHNA; CDR2 reads SNTAGT. Trimming removed 0 bases from V and 1 base from J, with 11 bases in between. CDR3 residues: CASSDSVGAGTDTQYF. CDR3 sequence (DNA): TGTGCCAGCAGTGACTCTGTGGGGGCTGGCACAGATACGCAGTATTTT.

The genes are TRBV6-1 and TRBJ2-3; TRBD2 matches 12 bases. V was pared by 4 bases and J by 4 bases, with 9 bases of the junction left unmatched. CDR1 MNHNS and CDR2 SASEGT come from the germline V gene. The CDR3 sequence is 17 residues long. CDR3 protein: CASSGPRTSGAADTQYF. DNA for the CDR3: TGTGCCAGCAGTGGACCCCGGACTAGCGGGGCGGCAGATACGCAGTATTTT.

This chain joins TRBV5-6 and TRBJ1-6; 9 nucleotides agree with TRBD1. Germline loops: CDR1 SGHDT, CDR2 YYEEEE. Trimming cost V 3 bases and J 9 bases; bases outside gene matches: 7. This CDR3 is 15 amino acids long. The CDR3 nucleotides read TGTGCCAGCAGCTCGAGGACAGGGGAACGTTCACCCCTCCACTTT. It codes for CASSSRTGERSPLHF.

The chain links TRBV11-3 to TRBJ2-7; 7 nucleotides align to TRBD1. Trimming cost V 6 bases and J 5 bases; bases outside gene matches: 10. Germline-derived CDR1 and CDR2 are SGHNT and YENEEA. The CDR3 covers 14 residues. CDR3 DNA sequence: TGTGCCAGCAGTTCCGGGACAGCGCGGAACGAGCAGTACTTC. Translating it yields CASSSGTARNEQYF.

This sequence joins TRBV25-1 and TRBJ2-3; the match to TRBD2 covers 7 bases. The V segment lost 9 bases and the J segment 4 bases; nucleotides outside the gene matches: 10. CDR1 and CDR2 from the germline V gene are MGHDK and SYGVNS. The CDR3 extends over 14 amino acids. CDR3 sequence: CASRSGGSADTQYF. The DNA of the CDR3 is TGTGCCAGTCGTTCCGGGGGGTCGGCAGATACGCAGTATTTT.

The CDR3 loop is CASSSTGGLNEKLFF. CDR3 in DNA: TGCGCCAGCAGCTCCACAGGAGGTCTTAATGAAAAACTGTTTTTT. The rearrangement joins TRBV5-1 to TRBJ1-4, with D perhaps TRBD1 (5 bases). The germline gives CDR1 SGHRS, CDR2 YFSETQ. Trimming pared 3 bases from V and 4 bases from J, leaving 13 bases between. The CDR3 length is 15 residues.

The chain has TRBV7-6 and TRBJ2-2; D is possibly TRBD2 (6 bases). Between the trimmed V and J ends, which lost 7 bases and 0 bases, there was a span of 12 bases. The CDR3 runs 15 residues. In germline, CDR1 is SGHVS, CDR2 FNYEAQ. The CDR3 bases are TGTGCCAGCAAACTAGCTGACACGAACACCGGGGAGCTGTTTTTT. Its protein product is CASKLADTNTGELFF.

This clone was detected only once. The chain has TRBV6-1 and TRBJ2-6; 12 bases agree with TRBD1. This CDR3 has 18 residues. The germline gives CDR1 MNHNS, CDR2 SASEGT. The V gene end was trimmed by 4 bases and the J gene end by 2 bases; junction bases not matched to a gene: 6. The CDR3 loop reads CASSGAGTGGAGANVLTF. Written as DNA, the CDR3 is TGTGCCAGCAGTGGGGCCGGGACAGGGGGCGCTGGGGCCAACGTCCTGACTTTC.

This clone has only a few counts. This chain joins TRBV18 and TRBJ1-2, with 9 bases matching TRBD1. Losses at the gene ends were 3 bases for V and 6 bases for J; bases not matched to a gene: 5. The CDR3 covers 14 residues. In germline, CDR1 is KGHSH, CDR2 LQKENI. The CDR3 region is CASSPTGGMDGYTF. CDR3 sequence (DNA): TGTGCCAGCTCACCGACAGGGGGAATGGATGGCTACACCTTC.

V gene TRBV6-9 combines with J gene TRBJ1-5; TRBD1 matches 10 bases. The CDR3 is 15 amino acids. CDR1 is MNHGY, CDR2 SVAAGI, per germline. V was pared by 5 bases and J by 6 bases, with 7 bases of the junction left unmatched. CDR3 protein: CASSRGQGRGQPQHF. Here the CDR3 DNA reads TGTGCCAGCAGTCGGGGACAGGGGAGAGGTCAGCCCCAGCATTTT.

This chain uses TRBV5-8 with TRBJ2-3; D not certain. Germline CDR1 SGHTS, CDR2 YDEGEE. This CDR3 has 15 residues. Between the trimmed V and J ends, which lost 4 bases and 4 bases, there was a span of 16 bases. The DNA of the CDR3 is TGTGCCAGCAGCCAAGAATTCCGGGCCGCAGATACGCAGTATTTT. Protein product: CASSQEFRAADTQYF. Combining the CDR3 with reference TRBV5-8 and TRBJ2-3 gives the whole variable domain EAGVTQSPTHLIKTRGQQATLRCSPISGHTSVYWYQQALGLGLQFLLWYDEGEERNRGNFPPRFSGRQFPNYSSELNVNALELEDSALYLCASSQEFRAADTQYFGPGTRLTVL.

This clone was seen a single time. The chain couples TRBV2 to TRBJ2-5; D is undetermined. V was shortened by 7 bases and J by 5 bases, with 8 bases between the two germline ends. The CDR3 is 11 amino acids. Germline assignment: CDR1 SNHLY and CDR2 FYNNEI. The chain's CDR3 is CASKYSETQYF. In nucleotides, the CDR3 is TGTGCCAGCAAATACTCTGAGACCCAGTACTTC.